These 23 T cell receptor beta chains came from one sample sequenced in a study of blood T cell repertoires in COVID-19. Repertoires were generated with immunoSEQ multiplex PCR, while TCRdb's copy carries only in-frame clones and drops some. The sample shows around 420,000 clones, over 75% of them seen only once. Sequences were obtained from PBMCs or T cells enriched from blood (not recorded which). The receptors originated from a middle-aged woman with acute COVID-19.

This clone has only one observation. The V gene is TRBV19, the J gene TRBJ2-7, with TRBD1 as a possible D gene (6 bases). The V and J ends lost 6 bases and 10 bases respectively, with 13 bases between them. CDR3 length: 11 amino acids. Germline assignment: CDR1 LNHDA and CDR2 SQIVND (reference sequence). The CDR3 bases are TGTGCCAGTAGGGCCGAGGGGACACAGTACTTC. This encodes CASRAEGTQYF.

This clone was picked up a small number of times. The chain combines TRBV6-5 with TRBJ1-1; D might be TRBD1 (5 bases). V was trimmed by 2 bases and J by 4 bases, leaving 17 bases between them. CDR1 and CDR2 from the germline V gene are MNHEY and SVGAGI. The CDR3 spans 16 residues. The CDR3 bases are TGTGCCAGCAGTTACATACAGGTATGGGTCGGCACTGAAGCTTTCTTT. Translated: CASSYIQVWVGTEAFF.

The gene calls are TRBV5-8 and TRBJ1-2; no definite D call. This CDR3 is 12 amino acids long. Trimming stripped 0 bases from V and 8 bases from J, with 8 bases between. CDR1 SGHTS and CDR2 YDEGEE come from the germline V gene. The CDR3, as DNA: TGTGCCAGCAGCTTGGTGCCTACCGGCTACACCTTC. Protein: CASSLVPTGYTF. The full variable domain, with the rest looked up from reference TRBV5-8 and TRBJ1-2, is EAGVTQSPTHLIKTRGQQATLRCSPISGHTSVYWYQQALGLGLQFLLWYDEGEERNRGNFPPRFSGRQFPNYSSELNVNALELEDSALYLCASSLVPTGYTFGSGTRLTVV.

This chain connects TRBV2 to TRBJ1-2, with D uncertain. V dropped 4 bases and J dropped 6 bases, with 9 bases sitting between them. This CDR3 region has 12 residues. CDR1 is SNHLY and CDR2 is FYNNEI in the germline V gene. CDR3 sequence reads: CASSGRRNGYTF. The DNA for the CDR3 is TGTGCCAGCAGTGGGAGGCGGAATGGCTACACCTTC.

The rearrangement uses TRBV5-4 and TRBJ2-5; 13 positions match TRBD2. CDR1 and CDR2 (germline): SGHNT, YYREEE (reference sequence). With 3 bases clipped from V and 5 bases from J, the junction kept 4 bases outside the gene matches. This CDR3 spans 15 amino acids. The CDR3 DNA is TGTGCCAGCAGCTCGGGACTAGCGGGGAAGGAGACCCAGTACTTC. Protein product: CASSSGLAGKETQYF.

The CDR3 DNA sequence: TGTGCCACCAGCAACGGGGTGAGCACAGATACGCAGTATTTT. Amino acid sequence: CATSNGVSTDTQYF. The J gene is TRBJ2-3, the V gene TRBV15; perhaps TRBD2 as D (5 bases). The V end lost 4 bases, the J end lost 0 bases, and 8 bases lay between the germline ends. Germline V CDR1 and CDR2: LNHNV, YYDKDF (reference sequence). The CDR3 extends over 14 amino acids.

The CDR3 loop reads CASSLDADTGELFF. CDR3 DNA: TGTGCCAGCAGCTTAGATGCGGACACCGGGGAGCTGTTTTTT. The genes are TRBV11-2 and TRBJ2-2; D is unclear. The ends were cut back, 0 bases at V and 3 bases at J, with 5 bases in the middle. Germline V gives CDR1 SGHAT, CDR2 FQNNGV. This CDR3 is built from 14 residues.

The chain combines TRBV29-1 with TRBJ2-1; possible D gene TRBD2, 6 bases. CDR3 size: 14 residues. Looked up from germline, CDR1 is SQVTM and CDR2 is ANQGSEA. Trimming shortened V by 6 bases and J by 4 bases, and 16 bases separated the two germline ends. The CDR3 DNA reads TGCAGCGTCCCCGGGACTGTGCGATACAATGAGCAGTTCTTC. Protein product: CSVPGTVRYNEQFF.

The J gene is TRBJ1-1, the V gene TRBV27, with D possibly TRBD1 on 5 matching bases. Trimming pared 6 bases from V and 3 bases from J, leaving 20 bases between. This CDR3 is built from 16 residues. Germline V gene sequence: CDR1 MNHEY, CDR2 SMNVEV (reference sequence). As DNA, the CDR3 is TGTGCCAGCAGGGGGTGGGACCCCCGGGAGTACACTGAAGCTTTCTTT. Translated, it gives CASRGWDPREYTEAFF.

The J gene is TRBJ1-1, the V gene TRBV5-1; a possible D gene is TRBD1 (5 bases). V dropped 0 bases and J dropped 7 bases, with 13 bases sitting between them. The germline gives CDR1 SGHRS, CDR2 YFSETQ. The length of the CDR3 is 14 residues. Here the CDR3 reads CASSLDWRRGEAFF. CDR3 coding DNA: TGCGCCAGCAGCTTGGATTGGAGGAGGGGTGAAGCTTTCTTT.

Only one count was recorded for this clone. The CDR3 region is CASSLGFGRGLSGNTIYF. The CDR3, as DNA: TGTGCCAGCAGCTTGGGTTTCGGGCGGGGCCTCTCTGGAAACACCATATATTTT. The V call is TRBV5-4, the J call TRBJ1-3; D may be TRBD1 (5 bases). Germline lookup yields CDR1 SGHNT and CDR2 YYREEE (reference sequence). V lost 0 bases, J lost 0 bases, and 16 bases lay in between. This CDR3 is built from 18 residues.

V usage is TRBV5-4 and J usage is TRBJ2-3; D possibly corresponds to TRBD1 (6 bases). This CDR3 has 16 residues. The V and J ends lost 4 bases and 4 bases respectively, with 19 bases between them. The germline V gene has CDR1 SGHNT and CDR2 YYREEE (reference sequence). The CDR3, as DNA: TGTGCCAGCAGCGGGCCAGGTCTGGGGGCCCCAGATACGCAGTATTTT. Its translation: CASSGPGLGAPDTQYF.

The rearrangement uses TRBV11-2 and TRBJ1-1, with D unresolved. CDR1 is SGHAT, CDR2 FQNNGV, per germline. The CDR3 covers 16 residues. Trimming left V 0 bases short and J 6 bases short, with 17 bases between. CDR3 loop: CASSLEYGEGRAEAFF. The CDR3 region has the DNA TGTGCCAGCAGCTTAGAATATGGGGAGGGAAGGGCTGAAGCTTTCTTT.

The gene calls are TRBV29-1 and TRBJ1-2, with D maybe TRBD1 (6 bases). Trimming removed 1 base from V and 5 bases from J, with 14 bases in between. The CDR3 sequence is 14 residues long. The germline V gene encodes CDR1 SQVTM and CDR2 ANQGSEA. CDR3 DNA sequence: TGCAGCGTTGAAGCGGGGGGGGCCCCTTATGGCTACACCTTC. Its protein product is CSVEAGGAPYGYTF.

This clone was seen just once. The chain employs TRBV25-1 and TRBJ2-2; 9 nucleotides match TRBD1. Germline CDR1 is MGHDK and CDR2 is SYGVNS. The CDR3 has 15 residues. V dropped 5 bases and J dropped 3; count of bases not matched to a gene: 4. In nucleotides, the CDR3 is TGTGCCAGCAGTACGGGACAGGGCCACACCGGGGAGCTGTTTTTT. Its protein is CASSTGQGHTGELFF.

The chain has TRBV7-2 and TRBJ1-3; D not resolved. In germline, CDR1 is SGHTA, CDR2 FQGNSA. V lost 6 bases, J lost 3 bases, and 9 bases lay in between. The CDR3 spans 13 residues. The CDR3 sequence is CASRRGGGNTIYF. The DNA of the CDR3 is TGTGCCAGCAGGCGGGGTGGTGGAAACACCATATATTTT.

The chain uses TRBV30 and TRBJ1-5, with D perhaps TRBD1 (5 bases). V lost 0 bases, J lost 2 bases, and 8 bases lay in between. The CDR3 sequence is 14 residues long. Germline V lookup: CDR1 GTSNPN, CDR2 SVGIG (reference sequence). The CDR3 sequence is CAWSVGGGNQPQHF. The CDR3 DNA reads as TGTGCCTGGAGTGTCGGGGGTGGCAATCAGCCCCAGCATTTT.

V is TRBV4-1 and J is TRBJ2-1; 7 bases map to TRBD2. Germline assignment: CDR1 MGHRA and CDR2 YSYEKL. Unmatched junction bases numbered 14, after V lost 4 bases and J lost 5 bases. CDR3 length: 17 amino acids. The CDR3 here is CASSPSTRGDYNNEQFF. The CDR3 DNA reads as TGCGCCAGCAGCCCGTCAACACGAGGGGACTACAACAATGAGCAGTTCTTC.

The chain joins TRBV6-5 to TRBJ2-3; a weak D match, TRBD2 (6 bases). In germline, CDR1 is MNHEY, CDR2 SVGAGI. The CDR3 has 15 residues. Trimming took off 4 bases at V and 0 bases at J, with 11 bases between the two ends. The CDR3 DNA follows: TGTGCCAGCAGTTCGACGGGACTTAGCACAGATACGCAGTATTTT. Translated: CASSSTGLSTDTQYF.

The gene calls are TRBV7-2 and TRBJ2-3, with a possible D match to TRBD2 (7 bases). CDR3 size: 15 residues. Germline V gives CDR1 SGHTA, CDR2 FQGNSA. V shed 9 bases and J shed 2 bases, with 18 bases lying between them. CDR3 in amino acids: CASNNGGGATDTQYF. The CDR3 region has the DNA TGTGCCAGTAATAATGGTGGGGGGGCCACAGATACGCAGTATTTT.

The CDR3 sequence: CASSPGRGATDTQYF. For the CDR3, the DNA is TGTGCCAGCAGCCCCGGGAGGGGGGCCACAGATACGCAGTATTTT. This chain links TRBV2 with TRBJ2-3, with 8 bases that match TRBD2. V lost 6 bases to trimming and J lost 2 bases; unmatched junction nucleotides: 7. The CDR3 runs to 15 residues. In germline, CDR1 is SNHLY, CDR2 FYNNEI.

The rearrangement joins TRBV19 to TRBJ1-5; weak D call: TRBD1 (5 bases). Trimming pared 0 bases from V and 1 base from J, leaving 10 bases between. Germline CDR1 and CDR2: LNHDA and SQIVND (reference sequence). This CDR3 spans 16 amino acids. In DNA form, the CDR3 reads TGTGCCAGTAGTATAGAATTGGGGCAGAGCAATCAGCCCCAGCATTTT. This codes for CASSIELGQSNQPQHF.

V and J are TRBV3-1 (or the pseudogene TRBV3-2) and TRBJ2-1; the match to TRBD2 covers 12 bases. Germline V gene data show CDR1 as LGHDT and CDR2 as YNNKEL (reference sequence). J lost 7 bases, V lost 3 bases, and 7 bases had no gene match. This CDR3 comprises 16 residues. CDR3 loop: CASSHILAGGRNEQFF. The DNA for the CDR3 is TGTGCCAGCAGCCATATACTAGCGGGGGGCCGGAATGAGCAGTTCTTC.